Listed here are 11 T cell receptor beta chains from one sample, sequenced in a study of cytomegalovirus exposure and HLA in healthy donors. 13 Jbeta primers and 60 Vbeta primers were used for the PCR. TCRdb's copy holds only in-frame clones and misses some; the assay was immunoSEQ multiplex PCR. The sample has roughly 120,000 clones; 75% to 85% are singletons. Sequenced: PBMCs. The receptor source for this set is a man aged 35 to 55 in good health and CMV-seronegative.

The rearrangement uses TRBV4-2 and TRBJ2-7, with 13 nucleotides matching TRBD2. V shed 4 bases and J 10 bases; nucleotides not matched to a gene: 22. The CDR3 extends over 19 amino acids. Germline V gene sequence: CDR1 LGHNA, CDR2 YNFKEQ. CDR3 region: CASSRGGDLGTSGAGDQYF. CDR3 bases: TGTGCCAGCAGCCGAGGAGGCGACTTAGGGACTAGCGGGGCAGGAGACCAGTACTTC.

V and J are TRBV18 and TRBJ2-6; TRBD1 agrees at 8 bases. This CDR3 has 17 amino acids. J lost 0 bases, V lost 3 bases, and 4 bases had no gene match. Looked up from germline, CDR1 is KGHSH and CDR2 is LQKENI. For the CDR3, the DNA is TGTGCCAGCTCACCCCGGGACAGGACCTCTGGGGCCAACGTCCTGACTTTC. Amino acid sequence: CASSPRDRTSGANVLTF. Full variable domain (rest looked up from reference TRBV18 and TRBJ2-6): NAGVMQNPRHLVRRRGQEARLRCSPMKGHSHVYWYRQLPEEGLKFMVYLQKENIIDESGMPKERFSAEFPKEGPSILRIQQVVRGDSAAYFCASSPRDRTSGANVLTFGAGSRLTVL.

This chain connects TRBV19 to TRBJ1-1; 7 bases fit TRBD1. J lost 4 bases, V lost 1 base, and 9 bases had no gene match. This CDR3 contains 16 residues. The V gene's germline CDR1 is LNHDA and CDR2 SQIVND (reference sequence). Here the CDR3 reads CASSIVWDRSGTEAFF. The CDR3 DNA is TGTGCCAGTAGTATAGTTTGGGACAGATCCGGCACTGAAGCTTTCTTT.

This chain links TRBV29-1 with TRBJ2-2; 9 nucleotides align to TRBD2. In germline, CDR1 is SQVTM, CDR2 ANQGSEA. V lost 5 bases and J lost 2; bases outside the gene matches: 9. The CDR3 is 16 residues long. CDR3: CSVRGGGGANTGELFF. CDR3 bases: TGCAGCGTTCGGGGGGGCGGGGGGGCTAACACCGGGGAGCTGTTTTTT.

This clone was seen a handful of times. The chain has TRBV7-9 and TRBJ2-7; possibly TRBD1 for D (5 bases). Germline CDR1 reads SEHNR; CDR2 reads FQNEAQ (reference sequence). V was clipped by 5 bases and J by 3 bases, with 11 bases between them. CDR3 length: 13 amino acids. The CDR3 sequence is CASSDGHSYEQYF. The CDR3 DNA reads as TGTGCCAGCAGCGATGGACACAGCTACGAGCAGTACTTC.

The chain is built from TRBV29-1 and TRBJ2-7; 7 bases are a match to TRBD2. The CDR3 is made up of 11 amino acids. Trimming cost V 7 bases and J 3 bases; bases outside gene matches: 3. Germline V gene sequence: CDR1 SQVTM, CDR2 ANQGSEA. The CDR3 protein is CSAGGGYEQYF. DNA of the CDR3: TGCAGCGCTGGGGGGGGCTACGAGCAGTACTTC.

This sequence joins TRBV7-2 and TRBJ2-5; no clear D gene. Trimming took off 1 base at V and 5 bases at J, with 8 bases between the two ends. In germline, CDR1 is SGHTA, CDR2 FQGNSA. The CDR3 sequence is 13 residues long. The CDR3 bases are TGTGCCAGCAGCTTAGGACGGGTGGAGACCCAGTACTTC. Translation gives CASSLGRVETQYF.

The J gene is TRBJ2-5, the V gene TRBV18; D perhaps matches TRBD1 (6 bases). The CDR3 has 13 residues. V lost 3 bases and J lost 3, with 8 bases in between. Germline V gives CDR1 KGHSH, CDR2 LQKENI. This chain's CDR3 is CASSPGQKETQYF. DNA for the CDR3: TGTGCCAGCTCACCTGGACAGAAAGAGACCCAGTACTTC.

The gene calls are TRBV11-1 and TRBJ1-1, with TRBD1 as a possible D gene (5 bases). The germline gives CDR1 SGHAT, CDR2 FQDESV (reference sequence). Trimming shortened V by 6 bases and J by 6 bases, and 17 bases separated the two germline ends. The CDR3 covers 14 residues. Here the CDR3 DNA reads TGTGCCAGCAGACCCGGGGGGAGTGTTCCTGAAGCTTTCTTT. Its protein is CASRPGGSVPEAFF.

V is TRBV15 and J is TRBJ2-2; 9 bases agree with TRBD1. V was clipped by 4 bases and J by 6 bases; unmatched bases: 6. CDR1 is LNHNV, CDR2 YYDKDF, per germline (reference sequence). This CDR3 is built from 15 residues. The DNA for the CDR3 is TGTGCCACCAGCATACCCGGACAGGGGCCCGGGGAGCTGTTTTTT. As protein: CATSIPGQGPGELFF.

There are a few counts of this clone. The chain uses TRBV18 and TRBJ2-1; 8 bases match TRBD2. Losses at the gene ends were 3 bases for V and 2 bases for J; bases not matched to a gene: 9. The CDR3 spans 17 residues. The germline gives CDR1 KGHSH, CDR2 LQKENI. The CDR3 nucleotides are TGTGCCAGCTCACCGGGGCACAGGACTAGCACCTACAATGAGCAGTTCTTC. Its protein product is CASSPGHRTSTYNEQFF.